This is a list of T cell receptor beta chains from one sample in a study of cytomegalovirus exposure and HLA in healthy donors. The method was immunoSEQ multiplex PCR; TCRdb's version includes in-frame clones alone and lacks a portion of them. Found here are about 190,000 clones, about 86% of them singletons; the top ten hold around 1.9%. The source material was PBMCs. The receptors here all came from a woman aged 18-30 years in good health and CMV-seropositive. The CDR3 runs from the conserved cysteine through the conserved F or W. The D gene is left open where the match is weak. A clone size is listed for some rows: how often the clone was seen (once, few, many), or a class if it is expanded.

d_call: .
j_call: TRBJ2-1
v_call: TRBV13
clone_size: .
cdr3_aa: CASALGNEQFF
cdr3_nt: TGTGCCAGCGCACTAGGGAATGAGCAGTTCTTC

d_call: .
j_call: TRBJ1-1
v_call: TRBV6-1
clone_size: .
cdr3_aa: CASSYRTVNTEAFF
cdr3_nt: TGTGCCAGCAGTTATCGGACAGTAAACACTGAAGCTTTCTTT

d_call: .
j_call: TRBJ2-1
v_call: TRBV5-4
clone_size: .
cdr3_aa: CASSSGTKINEQFF
cdr3_nt: TGTGCCAGCAGCTCCGGGACAAAGATCAATGAGCAGTTCTTC

d_call: TRBD2
j_call: TRBJ2-1
v_call: TRBV7-3
clone_size: .
cdr3_aa: CASSSTSGSYNEQFF
cdr3_nt: TGTGCCAGCAGCTCCACTAGCGGCTCCTACAATGAGCAGTTCTTC

d_call: TRBD2
j_call: TRBJ2-1
v_call: TRBV28
clone_size: .
cdr3_aa: CASLTPGLAAVNEQFF
cdr3_nt: TGTGCCAGCCTAACCCCGGGACTAGCCGCGGTTAATGAGCAGTTCTTC

d_call: TRBD1
j_call: TRBJ1-6
v_call: TRBV7-9
clone_size: .
cdr3_aa: CASSLGDRRNSPLHF
cdr3_nt: TGTGCCAGCAGCTTAGGGGACAGGAGGAATTCACCCCTCCACTTT

d_call: TRBD1
j_call: TRBJ2-7
v_call: TRBV18
clone_size: .
cdr3_aa: CASSAGGEQYF
cdr3_nt: TGTGCCAGCTCCGCAGGGGGCGAGCAGTACTTC

d_call: .
j_call: TRBJ1-2
v_call: TRBV7-9
clone_size: .
cdr3_aa: CASSLLYGYTF
cdr3_nt: TGTGCCAGCAGCCTCCTCTATGGCTACACCTTC

d_call: .
j_call: TRBJ1-1
v_call: TRBV29-1
clone_size: once
cdr3_aa: CSGLEVNTEAFF
cdr3_nt: TGCAGCGGCCTAGAGGTGAACACTGAAGCTTTCTTT

d_call: .
j_call: TRBJ2-3
v_call: TRBV7-8
clone_size: .
cdr3_aa: CASSFPPQGSTDTQYF
cdr3_nt: TGTGCCAGCAGCTTCCCACCTCAGGGAAGCACAGATACGCAGTATTTT

d_call: TRBD1
j_call: TRBJ1-6
v_call: TRBV5-1
clone_size: .
cdr3_aa: CASSRRGQARGYSPLHF
cdr3_nt: TGCGCCAGCAGCCGTAGAGGACAGGCAAGGGGATATTCACCCCTCCACTTT

d_call: .
j_call: TRBJ2-7
v_call: TRBV25-1
clone_size: .
cdr3_aa: CATTVYHGSYEQYF
cdr3_nt: TGTGCCACCACAGTGTATCATGGTTCCTACGAGCAGTACTTC

d_call: .
j_call: TRBJ2-7
v_call: TRBV5-1
clone_size: once
cdr3_aa: CASSPRTGSSYEQYF
cdr3_nt: TGCGCCAGCAGCCCACGGACGGGGAGCTCCTACGAGCAGTACTTC

d_call: TRBD1
j_call: TRBJ2-3
v_call: TRBV5-4
clone_size: few
cdr3_aa: CASSDQGEITDTQYF
cdr3_nt: TGTGCCAGCAGCGACCAGGGGGAAATCACAGATACGCAGTATTTT

d_call: .
j_call: TRBJ1-1
v_call: TRBV21-1
clone_size: .
cdr3_aa: CASSTLGGGSAFF
cdr3_nt: TGTGCCAGCAGCACCCTAGGGGGGGGCTCAGCTTTCTTT

d_call: .
j_call: TRBJ2-7
v_call: TRBV6-6
clone_size: .
cdr3_aa: CASSYNKNYEQYF
cdr3_nt: TGTGCCAGCAGTTATAACAAGAACTACGAGCAGTACTTC

d_call: TRBD1
j_call: TRBJ2-7
v_call: TRBV6-5
clone_size: .
cdr3_aa: CASSTGQRYEQYF
cdr3_nt: TGTGCCAGCAGTACGGGACAGAGGTACGAGCAGTACTTC

d_call: TRBD1
j_call: TRBJ1-2
v_call: TRBV2
clone_size: .
cdr3_aa: CASSERGLLRREDGYTF
cdr3_nt: TGTGCCAGCAGTGAAAGGGGGCTCTTAAGGAGGGAGGATGGCTACACCTTC

d_call: .
j_call: TRBJ1-4
v_call: TRBV13
clone_size: .
cdr3_aa: CASSGPTNEKLFF
cdr3_nt: TGTGCCAGCAGCGGGCCAACTAATGAAAAACTGTTTTTT

d_call: .
j_call: TRBJ1-2
v_call: TRBV6-1
clone_size: .
cdr3_aa: CAVNQGSYGYTF
cdr3_nt: TGTGCCGTGAACCAGGGAAGCTATGGCTACACCTTC

d_call: .
j_call: TRBJ2-7
v_call: TRBV7-2
clone_size: .
cdr3_aa: CASSFQGSFNEQYF
cdr3_nt: TGTGCCAGCAGCTTTCAGGGGTCTTTCAACGAGCAGTACTTC

d_call: .
j_call: TRBJ2-3
v_call: TRBV5-1
clone_size: .
cdr3_aa: CASSLDAGVTDTQYF
cdr3_nt: TGCGCCAGCAGCTTGGACGCAGGGGTAACAGATACGCAGTATTTT

d_call: TRBD2
j_call: TRBJ2-1
v_call: TRBV5-4
clone_size: few
cdr3_aa: CASSLLAGGKYREQFF
cdr3_nt: TGTGCCAGCAGCTTGCTAGCGGGGGGTAAATATCGTGAGCAGTTCTTC

d_call: .
j_call: TRBJ1-4
v_call: TRBV28
clone_size: .
cdr3_aa: CASSLGGWEKLFF
cdr3_nt: TGTGCCAGCAGCCTAGGAGGCTGGGAAAAACTGTTTTTT

d_call: TRBD1
j_call: TRBJ2-3
v_call: TRBV7-2
clone_size: once
cdr3_aa: CASSLDARGRVDTQYF
cdr3_nt: TGTGCCAGCAGCTTAGACGCAAGGGGGCGAGTAGATACGCAGTATTTT

d_call: TRBD1
j_call: TRBJ2-2
v_call: TRBV19
clone_size: .
cdr3_aa: CASSGQGGSNTGELFF
cdr3_nt: TGTGCCAGTAGTGGACAGGGGGGTTCGAACACCGGGGAGCTGTTTTTT

d_call: TRBD2
j_call: TRBJ2-1
v_call: TRBV7-7
clone_size: once
cdr3_aa: CASSFGLAAEQFF
cdr3_nt: TGTGCCAGCAGCTTTGGACTAGCGGCTGAGCAGTTCTTC

d_call: .
j_call: TRBJ2-2
v_call: TRBV6-6
clone_size: once
cdr3_aa: CASNRQKDTGELFF
cdr3_nt: TGTGCCTCCAACAGACAGAAGGACACCGGGGAGCTGTTTTTT

d_call: .
j_call: TRBJ1-1
v_call: TRBV19
clone_size: .
cdr3_aa: CASRNQGSWPEAFF
cdr3_nt: TGTGCCAGTAGAAATCAGGGTAGTTGGCCTGAAGCTTTCTTT

d_call: TRBD1
j_call: TRBJ1-4
v_call: TRBV5-4
clone_size: .
cdr3_aa: CASSFRDRDEKLFF
cdr3_nt: TGTGCCAGCAGCTTTAGGGACAGGGATGAAAAACTGTTTTTT

d_call: .
j_call: TRBJ1-4
v_call: TRBV6-6
clone_size: .
cdr3_aa: CASGEGLKLFF
cdr3_nt: TGTGCCAGCGGGGAGGGGCTAAAACTGTTTTTT

d_call: TRBD1
j_call: TRBJ2-3
v_call: TRBV19
clone_size: .
cdr3_aa: CASSPRDSLSGDTQYF
cdr3_nt: TGTGCCAGTAGCCCCCGGGACAGTCTTTCGGGAGATACGCAGTATTTT

d_call: TRBD1
j_call: TRBJ2-5
v_call: TRBV5-6
clone_size: few
cdr3_aa: CASRGTGRGETQYF
cdr3_nt: TGTGCCAGCAGGGGGACAGGGCGCGGGGAGACCCAGTACTTC

d_call: TRBD1
j_call: TRBJ1-4
v_call: TRBV2
clone_size: once
cdr3_aa: CASSVPTGTAATNEKLFF
cdr3_nt: TGTGCCAGCAGTGTCCCCACCGGGACAGCAGCAACTAATGAAAAACTGTTTTTT

d_call: TRBD2
j_call: TRBJ2-1
v_call: TRBV5-1
clone_size: .
cdr3_aa: CASSLGGGTVEQFF
cdr3_nt: TGCGCCAGCAGCTTGGGCGGGGGGACGGTTGAGCAGTTCTTC

d_call: .
j_call: TRBJ1-4
v_call: TRBV7-9
clone_size: .
cdr3_aa: CASSFLGNEKLFF
cdr3_nt: TGTGCCAGCAGCTTCCTCGGTAATGAAAAACTGTTTTTT